The next 11 T cell receptor beta chains were all read from a single sample in a study of T cells in Graves' hyperthyroidism and ophthalmopathy. RNA transcripts provided the source from which TCR beta CDR3 regions were amplified. The study used the HTBI primer set for a first-round RT-PCR of the TCR CDR3. MiXCR, run by TCRdb on the multiplex PCR reads, gives a single entry per CDR3 protein. The table shows approximately 560,000 distinct CDR3 sequences, with 46% occurring only once. The sequenced material came from peripheral blood or thyroid tissue (not recorded which). Every receptor here comes from a woman aged 18-35 years with Graves' hyperthyroidism.

The chain combines TRBV20-1 with TRBJ2-2, with TRBD1 matching over 10 bases. This CDR3 has 16 residues. Losses at the gene ends were 5 bases for V and 4 bases for J; bases not matched to a gene: 10. The V gene's germline CDR1 is DFQATT and CDR2 SNEGSKA (reference sequence). The CDR3 reads CSARPGQGWTTGELFF. The CDR3, as DNA: TGCAGTGCTCGTCCGGGACAGGGGTGGACCACCGGGGAGCTGTTTTTT.

CDR3 protein: CSARGTSGKNEQYF. The CDR3, as DNA: TGCAGTGCTAGAGGGACTAGCGGCAAGAACGAGCAGTACTTC. This sequence joins TRBV20-1 and TRBJ2-7, with 10 bases that match TRBD2. This CDR3 comprises 14 residues. V dropped 1 base and J dropped 5; count of bases not matched to a gene: 5. Germline V CDR1 and CDR2: DFQATT, SNEGSKA (reference sequence).

V is TRBV6-4 and J is TRBJ2-2, with D unclear. The germline V gene has CDR1 MRHNA and CDR2 SNTAGT. The CDR3 has 14 residues. Trimming removed 5 bases at V and 2 bases at J, with 9 bases between. The CDR3 loop reads CASSLKRNTGELFF. DNA of the CDR3: TGTGCCAGCAGTTTGAAAAGAAACACCGGGGAGCTGTTTTTT.

This clonotype was detected ten times or more. The CDR3 spells CASSQPDKRTGLSHGYTF. The CDR3 DNA is TGTGCCAGCAGCCAACCGGATAAACGGACCGGGCTGTCACATGGCTACACCTTC. V gene TRBV7-8 combines with J gene TRBJ1-2; D remains unclear. Trimming removed 5 bases at V and 6 bases at J, with 28 bases between. Germline CDR1 SGHVS, CDR2 FQNEAQ. The CDR3 is made up of 18 amino acids. The whole variable domain, filled in from reference TRBV7-8 and TRBJ1-2, reads GAGVSQSPRYKVAKRGQDVALRCDPISGHVSLFWYQQALGQGPEFLTYFQNEAQLDKSGLPSDRFFAERPEGSVSTLKIQRTQQEDSAVYLCASSQPDKRTGLSHGYTFGSGTRLTVV.

The rearrangement links TRBV11-2 to TRBJ2-7; the D gene could be TRBD1 or TRBD2 (5 bases each). This CDR3 comprises 14 residues. CDR1 and CDR2 from the germline V gene are SGHAT and FQNNGV. V gave up 3 bases and J gave up 3 bases, with 12 bases separating them. The CDR3 protein is CASSFSGRGYEQYF. The CDR3 DNA sequence: TGTGCCAGCAGCTTTTCGGGACGAGGCTACGAGCAGTACTTC.

This chain connects TRBV2 to TRBJ2-7; 8 bases line up with TRBD2. The V gene's germline CDR1 is SNHLY and CDR2 FYNNEI. Unmatched junction bases numbered 4, after V lost 4 bases and J lost 2 bases. CDR3 length equals 14 residues. The CDR3 loop is CASSAGTSPYEQYF. CDR3 sequence (DNA): TGTGCCAGCAGTGCCGGGACTAGTCCCTACGAGCAGTACTTC.

J is TRBJ1-6 and V is TRBV7-9; weak D call: TRBD1 (6 bases). Germline lookup yields CDR1 SEHNR and CDR2 FQNEAQ (reference sequence). CDR3 length equals 15 residues. V lost 1 base, J lost 9 bases, and 13 bases lay in between. CDR3 in amino acids: CASSLGGAGSSPLHF. CDR3 DNA sequence: TGTGCCAGCAGCTTAGGGGGGGCAGGCTCTTCACCCCTCCACTTT.

This clonotype has a count of ten or more. V is TRBV9 and J is TRBJ1-2; no reliable D call. Trimming left V 1 base short and J 8 bases short, with 9 bases between. The CDR3 spans 12 residues. Germline loops: CDR1 SGDLS, CDR2 YYNGEE. The CDR3 region has the DNA TGTGCCAGCAGCGTAAATCGCGGAGGCTACACCTTC. This codes for CASSVNRGGYTF.

The chain employs TRBV24-1 and TRBJ1-4; possibly TRBD1 for D (5 bases). V shed 8 bases and J shed 10 bases, with 16 bases lying between them. Germline V CDR1 and CDR2: KGHDR, SFDVKD. The CDR3 has 13 residues. Here the CDR3 reads CATMGDGGGKLFF. CDR3 DNA: TGTGCCACCATGGGGGATGGGGGGGGAAAACTGTTTTTT.

The chain recombines TRBV29-1 with TRBJ2-7, with TRBD2 identical over 11 bases. The CDR3 runs to 15 residues. V lost 4 bases, J lost 5 bases, and 10 bases stayed unmatched. Germline V gene lookup returns CDR1 SQVTM and CDR2 ANQGSEA. The CDR3 region has the DNA TGCAGCGTTGTGGGACTAGCGGCAGGGGGCCACGAGCAGTACTTC. It codes for CSVVGLAAGGHEQYF.

This clonotype was seen only a few times. The gene calls are TRBV7-9 and TRBJ2-5; D is perhaps TRBD1 (6 bases). Germline V gene sequence: CDR1 SEHNR, CDR2 FQNEAQ (reference sequence). CDR3 size: 18 residues. V shed 5 bases and J shed 0 bases, with 22 bases lying between them. The CDR3 spells CASSHRAAVVKYQETQYF. The CDR3, as DNA: TGTGCCAGCAGCCACAGGGCTGCGGTAGTTAAGTACCAAGAGACCCAGTACTTC.